The 9 T cell receptor beta chains below were found in one sample sequenced in a study of T cells in Graves' hyperthyroidism and ophthalmopathy. Amplification yielded TCR beta CDR3 regions, with RNA transcripts as the source. TCR CDR3 underwent first-round RT-PCR with the HTBI primer set. One entry per CDR3 protein, called by TCRdb with MiXCR from the multiplex PCR reads. The data contain hundreds of thousands of distinct CDR3 sequences, 35% to 45% of them singletons. Sequenced: blood. The receptors come from a man aged 18 to 29 with Graves' hyperthyroidism.

The chain employs TRBV5-4 and TRBJ2-7; TRBD1 might be the D (5 bases). CDR1 is SGHNT, CDR2 YYREEE, per germline (reference sequence). CDR3 length equals 16 residues. Trimming pared 0 bases from V and 5 bases from J, leaving 18 bases between. CDR3 nucleotides: TGTGCCAGCAGCTTGGGTACCCAGGGTACTGTCGACGAGCAGTACTTC. Translated, it gives CASSLGTQGTVDEQYF. The whole variable domain, remainder taken from reference TRBV5-4 and TRBJ2-7, is ETGVTQSPTHLIKTRGQQVTLRCSSQSGHNTVSWYQQALGQGPQFIFQYYREEENGRGNFPPRFSGLQFPNYSSELNVNALELDDSALYLCASSLGTQGTVDEQYFGPGTRLTVT.

The genes are TRBV29-1 and TRBJ1-6; D is ambiguous. This CDR3 contains 10 residues. Germline V gene lookup returns CDR1 SQVTM and CDR2 ANQGSEA. CDR3 amino acids: CRDRSSPLHF. The CDR3 coding sequence is TGCAGAGATCGTAGTTCACCCCTCCACTTT.

This clonotype has just a few counts. The chain couples TRBV2 to TRBJ2-3, with no clear D. This CDR3 is built from 14 residues. V lost 8 bases and J lost 2, with 14 bases in between. Germline V CDR1 and CDR2: SNHLY, FYNNEI. The CDR3 DNA follows: TGTGCCAGCCGCCCGGACCGACTCACAGATACGCAGTATTTT. This translates into CASRPDRLTDTQYF.

The chain has TRBV10-3 and TRBJ2-5, with 7 bases lining up with TRBD1. From germline, CDR1 is ENHRY and CDR2 SYGVKD. V gave up 5 bases and J gave up 2 bases; unmatched junction bases: 5. The CDR3 runs to 14 residues. Written as DNA, the CDR3 is TGTGCCATCAGTTTGAGCAGGGGGCAAGAGACCCAGTACTTC. Its protein is CAISLSRGQETQYF.

V gene TRBV6-5 combines with J gene TRBJ1-3; 8 bases agree with TRBD1. There are 17 residues in the CDR3. The trim removed 0 bases at V and 7 bases at J, leaving 11 bases unmatched. Germline V lookup: CDR1 MNHEY, CDR2 SVGAGI. The CDR3 region is CASSYSQRTGSRNTIYF. CDR3 nucleotides: TGTGCCAGCAGTTACTCACAACGGACAGGGAGTAGGAACACCATATATTTT.

The sample holds many counts of this clonotype. The genes are TRBV2 and TRBJ1-5; D not resolved. The CDR3 extends over 13 amino acids. Trimming took off 6 bases at V and 2 bases at J, with 8 bases between the two ends. Germline V CDR1 and CDR2: SNHLY, FYNNEI. CDR3 sequence: CASSVKGNQPQHF. The CDR3 nucleotides read TGTGCCAGCAGCGTAAAGGGCAATCAGCCCCAGCATTTT.

The J gene is TRBJ2-7, the V gene TRBV7-7, with 9 bases identical to TRBD2. Per germline, CDR1 SSHAT and CDR2 FNYEAQ (reference sequence). V was pared by 2 bases and J by 6 bases, with 11 bases of the junction left unmatched. CDR3 size: 16 residues. CDR3 in amino acids: CASSLYSAGGRSEQYF. CDR3 in DNA: TGTGCCAGCAGCTTATATTCAGCGGGAGGTAGGTCCGAGCAGTACTTC.

The table lists this clonotype with many counts. DNA for the CDR3: TGTGCCAGCAGGGAGGAACGCGGCTACACCTTC. The encoded protein is CASREERGYTF. The V gene is TRBV2, the J gene TRBJ1-2, with no clear D. The CDR3 is 11 amino acids. The V gene's germline CDR1 is SNHLY and CDR2 FYNNEI. V gave up 6 bases and J gave up 8 bases, with 10 bases separating them.

This clonotype has a handful of counts. J is TRBJ1-1 and V is TRBV20-1; 8 bases match TRBD1. CDR1 is DFQATT, CDR2 SNEGSKA, per germline (reference sequence). This CDR3 region has 14 residues. V trimming: 5 bases; J trimming: 6 bases; junction bases outside the gene matches: 11. The CDR3 DNA reads as TGCAGTGCTGAGAGACGGGACAGGTGGTCTGAAGCTTTCTTT. As protein: CSAERRDRWSEAFF.